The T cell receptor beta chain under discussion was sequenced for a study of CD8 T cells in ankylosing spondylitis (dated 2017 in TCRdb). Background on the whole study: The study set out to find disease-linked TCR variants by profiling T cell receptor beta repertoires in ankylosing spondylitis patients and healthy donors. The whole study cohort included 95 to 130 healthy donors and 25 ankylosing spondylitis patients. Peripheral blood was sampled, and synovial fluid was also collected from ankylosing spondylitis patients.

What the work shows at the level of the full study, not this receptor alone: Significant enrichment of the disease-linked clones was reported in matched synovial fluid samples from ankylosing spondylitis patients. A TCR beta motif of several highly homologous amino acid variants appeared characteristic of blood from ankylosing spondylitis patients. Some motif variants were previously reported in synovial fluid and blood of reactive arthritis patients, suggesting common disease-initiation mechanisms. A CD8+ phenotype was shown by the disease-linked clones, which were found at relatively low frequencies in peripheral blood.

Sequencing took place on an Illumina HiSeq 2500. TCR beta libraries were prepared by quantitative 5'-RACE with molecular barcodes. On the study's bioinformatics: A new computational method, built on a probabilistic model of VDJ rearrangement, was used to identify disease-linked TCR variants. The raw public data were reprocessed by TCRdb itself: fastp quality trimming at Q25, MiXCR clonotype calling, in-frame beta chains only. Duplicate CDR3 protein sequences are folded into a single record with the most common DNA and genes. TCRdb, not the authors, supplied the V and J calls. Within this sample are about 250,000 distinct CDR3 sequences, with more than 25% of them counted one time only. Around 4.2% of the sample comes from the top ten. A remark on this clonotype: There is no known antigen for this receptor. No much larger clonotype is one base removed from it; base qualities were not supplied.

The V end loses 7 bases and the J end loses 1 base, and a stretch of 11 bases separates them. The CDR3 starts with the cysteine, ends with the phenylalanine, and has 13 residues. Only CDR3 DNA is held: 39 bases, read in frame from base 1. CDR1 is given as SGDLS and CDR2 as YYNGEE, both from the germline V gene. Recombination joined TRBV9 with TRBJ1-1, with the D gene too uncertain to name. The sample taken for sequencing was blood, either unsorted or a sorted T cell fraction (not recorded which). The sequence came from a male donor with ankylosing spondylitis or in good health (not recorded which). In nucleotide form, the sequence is TGTGCCAGCGGACGACTGGGGAACACTGAAGCTTTCTTT. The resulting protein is CASGRLGNTEAFF.